Each of the 7 T cell receptor beta chains below was sequenced from the same sample in a study of cytomegalovirus exposure and HLA in healthy donors. It was with 60 Vbeta and 13 Jbeta primers that the PCR ran. Data came from immunoSEQ multiplex PCR; TCRdb stores just in-frame clones and leaves some out. The listing contains about 130,000 clones. Sequencing was performed on PBMCs. The receptors were gathered from a woman aged 60-75 years in good health and CMV-seronegative.

The V call is TRBV11-2, the J call TRBJ1-2; D is perhaps TRBD1 (6 bases). Per germline, CDR1 SGHAT and CDR2 FQNNGV. This CDR3 is 18 amino acids long. The V and J ends lost 5 bases and 0 bases respectively, with 22 bases between them. The DNA for the CDR3 is TGTGCCAGCAGCCGGGTACGGGGGGCCATGGGAACTAACTATGGCTACACCTTC. This codes for CASSRVRGAMGTNYGYTF.

The rearrangement links TRBV9 to TRBJ1-2; 10 nucleotides line up with TRBD1. This CDR3 contains 14 residues. V was clipped by 4 bases and J by 8 bases; unmatched bases: 8. Germline-derived CDR1 and CDR2 are SGDLS and YYNGEE. In nucleotides, the CDR3 is TGTGCCAGCAGCACCAGACAGGGGGCGCGGGGCTACACCTTC. It yields the protein CASSTRQGARGYTF.

The chain couples TRBV28 to TRBJ1-2; 7 nucleotides line up with TRBD1. Germline CDR1 reads MDHEN; CDR2 reads SYDVKM. J was trimmed by 0 bases and V by 3 bases; bases with no gene match: 10. The length of the CDR3 is 17 residues. The chain's CDR3 is CASSFGRQGPPNYGYTF. DNA of the CDR3: TGTGCCAGCAGTTTTGGCCGACAGGGCCCACCTAACTATGGCTACACCTTC.

The chain joins TRBV5-1 to TRBJ2-7; 8 nucleotides agree with TRBD1. The CDR3 length is 13 residues. The germline CDR1 and CDR2 sequences are SGHRS and YFSETQ. V shed 4 bases, J shed 7 bases, and the junction held 7 bases outside the gene matches. CDR3 DNA: TGCGCCAGCAGCCCTGGACAGGGCTGGGAGCAGTACTTC. Its protein is CASSPGQGWEQYF. Combining the CDR3 with reference TRBV5-1 and TRBJ2-7 gives the whole variable domain KAGVTQTPRYLIKTRGQQVTLSCSPISGHRSVSWYQQTPGQGLQFLFEYFSETQRNKGNFPGRFSGRQFSNSRSEMNVSTLELGDSALYLCASSPGQGWEQYFGPGTRLTVT.

In DNA, the CDR3 is TGCGCCAGCAGCTTGGGCACTAGCGGGGGCGATACGCAGTATTTT. Translated: CASSLGTSGGDTQYF. This chain connects TRBV5-1 to TRBJ2-3; 11 nucleotides match TRBD2. V lost 0 bases to trimming and J lost 6 bases; unmatched junction nucleotides: 3. The germline V gene has CDR1 SGHRS and CDR2 YFSETQ. The CDR3 extends over 15 amino acids. Variable domain in full (rest from reference TRBV5-1 and TRBJ2-3): KAGVTQTPRYLIKTRGQQVTLSCSPISGHRSVSWYQQTPGQGLQFLFEYFSETQRNKGNFPGRFSGRQFSNSRSEMNVSTLELGDSALYLCASSLGTSGGDTQYFGPGTRLTVL.

The chain is built from TRBV5-1 and TRBJ2-3; D gene unclear. The CDR3 is 13 amino acids. Deletions cut 0 bases from V and 5 bases from J, with 7 bases between. Germline CDR1 SGHRS, CDR2 YFSETQ. CDR3 DNA: TGCGCCAGCAGCTTGGATTGGCTAGATACGCAGTATTTT. The encoded protein is CASSLDWLDTQYF.

In the case of this clone: The junction differs from germline at one of its ends, possibly a read error. The J gene is TRBJ2-5, the V gene TRBV19; TRBD2 matches 8 bases. CDR1 is LNHDA, CDR2 SQIVND, per germline (reference sequence). The CDR3 is 15 residues long. CDR3 protein: CASSIQAGRGYHPHF. CDR3 DNA sequence: TGTGCCAGTAGTATTCAAGCCGGGAGGGGATACCATCCCCACTTC.